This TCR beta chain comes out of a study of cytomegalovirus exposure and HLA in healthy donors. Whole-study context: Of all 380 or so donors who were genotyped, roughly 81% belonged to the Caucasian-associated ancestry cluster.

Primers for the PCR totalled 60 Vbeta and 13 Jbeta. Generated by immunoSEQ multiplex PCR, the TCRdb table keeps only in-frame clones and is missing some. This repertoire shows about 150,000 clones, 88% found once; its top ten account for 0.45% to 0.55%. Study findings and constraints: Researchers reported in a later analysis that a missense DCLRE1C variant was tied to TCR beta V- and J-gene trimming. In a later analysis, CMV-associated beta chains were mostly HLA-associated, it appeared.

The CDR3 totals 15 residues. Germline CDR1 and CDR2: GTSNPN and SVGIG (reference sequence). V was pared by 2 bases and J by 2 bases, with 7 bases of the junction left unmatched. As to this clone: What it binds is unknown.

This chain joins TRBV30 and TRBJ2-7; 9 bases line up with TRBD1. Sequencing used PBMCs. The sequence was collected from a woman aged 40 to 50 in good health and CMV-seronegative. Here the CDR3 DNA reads TGTGCCTGGAGTCGTATCGGACAGGGGACCTACGAGCAGTACTTC. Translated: CAWSRIGQGTYEQYF.